This T cell receptor beta chain is from a study of Graves' ophthalmopathy and Graves' hyperthyroidism. Study-wide results and limits: Detected in blood as well were most expanded thyroid clonotypes with frequency above 0.001.

Beta-chain TCR CDR3 regions were amplified from RNA transcripts. An initial RT-PCR round employing HTBI primers preceded a second-round multiplex PCR. Via MiXCR, TCRdb re-called the multiplex PCR reads, giving one row per CDR3 protein. This sample has about half a million distinct CDR3 sequences; around 14% occur once, and the top ten carry approximately 9.8%. This clonotype was detected ten times or more. The antigen is unknown. V lost 0 bases, J lost 3 bases, and 9 bases lay in between. The CDR3 is 14 amino acids. Germline CDR1 is SGHRS and CDR2 is YFSETQ. Sequencing was carried out using blood. The chain is built from TRBV5-1 and TRBJ2-5; D unresolved. This TCR derives from a woman aged 25 to 45 with Graves' ophthalmopathy. The CDR3 reads CASSLGYREETQYF. CDR3 nucleotide sequence: TGCGCCAGCAGCTTGGGCTACAGAGAAGAGACCCAGTACTTC.